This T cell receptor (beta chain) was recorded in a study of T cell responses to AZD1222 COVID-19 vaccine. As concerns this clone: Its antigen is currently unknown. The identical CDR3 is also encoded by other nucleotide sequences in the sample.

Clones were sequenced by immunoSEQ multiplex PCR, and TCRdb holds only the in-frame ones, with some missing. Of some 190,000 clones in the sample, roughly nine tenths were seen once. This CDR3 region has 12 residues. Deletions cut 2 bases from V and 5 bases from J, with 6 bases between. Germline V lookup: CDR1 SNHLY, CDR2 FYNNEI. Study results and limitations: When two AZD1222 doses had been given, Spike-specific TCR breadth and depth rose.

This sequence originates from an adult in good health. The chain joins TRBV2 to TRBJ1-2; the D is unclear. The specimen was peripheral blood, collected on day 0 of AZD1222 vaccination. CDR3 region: CASSELSYGYTF. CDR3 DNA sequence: TGTGCCAGCAGTGAACTGTCTTATGGCTACACCTTC.